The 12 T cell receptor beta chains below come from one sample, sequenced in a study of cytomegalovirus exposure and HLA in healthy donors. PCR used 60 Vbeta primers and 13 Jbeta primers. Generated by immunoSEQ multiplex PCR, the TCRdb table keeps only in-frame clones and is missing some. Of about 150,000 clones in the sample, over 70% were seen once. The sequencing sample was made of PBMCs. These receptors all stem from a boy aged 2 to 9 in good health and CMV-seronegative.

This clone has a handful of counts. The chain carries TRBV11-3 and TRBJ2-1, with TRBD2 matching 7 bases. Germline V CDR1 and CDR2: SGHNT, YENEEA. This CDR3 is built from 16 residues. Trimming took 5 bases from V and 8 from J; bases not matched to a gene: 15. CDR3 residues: CASSLQSGTPLDEQFF. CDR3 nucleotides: TGTGCCAGCAGCCTTCAGAGCGGGACGCCCCTAGATGAGCAGTTCTTC.

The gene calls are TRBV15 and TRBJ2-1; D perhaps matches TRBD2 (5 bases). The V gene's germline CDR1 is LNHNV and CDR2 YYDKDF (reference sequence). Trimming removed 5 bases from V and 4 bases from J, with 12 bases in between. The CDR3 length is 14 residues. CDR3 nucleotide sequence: TGTGCCACCAGCCGTAGAGGGCTGTACAATGAGCAGTTCTTC. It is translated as CATSRRGLYNEQFF.

This CDR3 is CASSPKAGGGRGYNEQFF. The CDR3 DNA follows: TGTGCCAGCAGTCCCAAAGCGGGAGGAGGGAGGGGTTACAATGAGCAGTTCTTC. This chain joins TRBV7-2 and TRBJ2-1; 9 bases fit TRBD2. J gave up 4 bases and V 6 bases, and 16 bases lay outside the gene matches. Looked up from germline, CDR1 is SGHTA and CDR2 is FQGNSA. This CDR3 contains 18 residues.

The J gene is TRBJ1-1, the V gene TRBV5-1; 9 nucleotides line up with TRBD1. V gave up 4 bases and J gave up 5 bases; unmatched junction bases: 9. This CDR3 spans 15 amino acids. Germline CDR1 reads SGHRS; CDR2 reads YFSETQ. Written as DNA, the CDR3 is TGCGCCAGCAGCCCAGATACAGGGGGCGCTACTGAAGCTTTCTTT. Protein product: CASSPDTGGATEAFF.

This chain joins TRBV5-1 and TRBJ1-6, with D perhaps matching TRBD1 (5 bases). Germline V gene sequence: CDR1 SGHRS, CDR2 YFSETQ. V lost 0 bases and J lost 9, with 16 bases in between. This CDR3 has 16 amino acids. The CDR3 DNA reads TGCGCCAGCAGCTTGGTTGGGGGGGAAGGACCTTCACCCCTCCACTTT. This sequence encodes CASSLVGGEGPSPLHF.

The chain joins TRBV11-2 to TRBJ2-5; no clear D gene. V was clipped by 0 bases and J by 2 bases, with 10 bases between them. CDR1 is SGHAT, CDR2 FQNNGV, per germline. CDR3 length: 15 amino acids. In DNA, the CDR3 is TGTGCCAGCAGCTTAGACTCGCGAGCTCAAGAGACCCAGTACTTC. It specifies CASSLDSRAQETQYF.

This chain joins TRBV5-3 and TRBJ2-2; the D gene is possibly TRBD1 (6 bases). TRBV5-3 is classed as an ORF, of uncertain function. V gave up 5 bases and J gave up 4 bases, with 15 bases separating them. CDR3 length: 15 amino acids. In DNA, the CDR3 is TGTGCCAGAAGGGCATACAGGGACGGCACCGGGGAGCTGTTTTTT. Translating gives CARRAYRDGTGELFF.

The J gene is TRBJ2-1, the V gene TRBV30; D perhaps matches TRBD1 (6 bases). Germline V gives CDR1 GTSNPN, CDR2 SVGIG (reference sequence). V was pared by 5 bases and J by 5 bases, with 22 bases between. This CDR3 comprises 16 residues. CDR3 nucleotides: TGTGCCTGGGGTCCCCACAGGGTGGGAAAACACAATGAGCAGTTCTTC. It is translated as CAWGPHRVGKHNEQFF.

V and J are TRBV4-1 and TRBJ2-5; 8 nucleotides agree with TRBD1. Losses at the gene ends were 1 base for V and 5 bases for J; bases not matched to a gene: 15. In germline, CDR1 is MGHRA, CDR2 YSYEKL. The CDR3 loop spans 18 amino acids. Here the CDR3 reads CASSQARGHRTARETQYF. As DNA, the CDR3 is TGCGCCAGCAGCCAAGCCAGGGGGCATAGGACGGCCCGGGAGACCCAGTACTTC.

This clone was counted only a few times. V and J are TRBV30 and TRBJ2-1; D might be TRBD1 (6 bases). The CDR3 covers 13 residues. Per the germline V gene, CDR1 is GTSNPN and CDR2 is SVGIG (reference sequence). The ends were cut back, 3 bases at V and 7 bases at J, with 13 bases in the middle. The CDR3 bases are TGTGCCTGGAGGAGGGCAGGGGCTAATGAGCAGTTCTTC. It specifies CAWRRAGANEQFF. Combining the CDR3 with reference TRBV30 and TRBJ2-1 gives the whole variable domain SQTIHQWPATLVQPVGSPLSLECTVEGTSNPNLYWYRQAAGRGLQLLFYSVGIGQISSEVPQNLSASRPQDRQFILSSKKLLLSDSGFYLCAWRRAGANEQFFGPGTRLTVL.

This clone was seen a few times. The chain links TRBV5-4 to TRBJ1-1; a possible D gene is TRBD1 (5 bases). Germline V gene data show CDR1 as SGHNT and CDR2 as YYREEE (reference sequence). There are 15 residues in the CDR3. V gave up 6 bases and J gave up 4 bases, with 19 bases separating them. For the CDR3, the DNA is TGTGCCAGCACCAAAGGTGGGCAGGGCCCCACTGAAGCTTTCTTT. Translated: CASTKGGQGPTEAFF. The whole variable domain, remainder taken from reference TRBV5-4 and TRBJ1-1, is ETGVTQSPTHLIKTRGQQVTLRCSSQSGHNTVSWYQQALGQGPQFIFQYYREEENGRGNFPPRFSGLQFPNYSSELNVNALELDDSALYLCASTKGGQGPTEAFFGQGTRLTVV.

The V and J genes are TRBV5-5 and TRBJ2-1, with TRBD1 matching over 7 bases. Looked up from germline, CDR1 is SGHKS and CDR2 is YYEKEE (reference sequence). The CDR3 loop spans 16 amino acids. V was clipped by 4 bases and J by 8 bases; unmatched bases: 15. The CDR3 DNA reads TGTGCCAGCAGCATATCCCGGGCAGGGGGTATGGATGAGCAGTTCTTC. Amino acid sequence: CASSISRAGGMDEQFF. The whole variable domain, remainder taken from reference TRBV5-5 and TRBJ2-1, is DAGVTQSPTHLIKTRGQQVTLRCSPISGHKSVSWYQQVLGQGPQFIFQYYEKEERGRGNFPDRFSARQFPNYSSELNVNALLLGDSALYLCASSISRAGGMDEQFFGPGTRLTVL.